This T cell receptor beta chain was identified in a study of OX40 agonist ivuxolimab in advanced cancers. Background on the whole study: Ivuxolimab, which targeted the costimulatory receptor OX40 (CD134), was an agonistic, fully human IgG2 monoclonal antibody. Patients were allowed to have had prior anti-PD-1, anti-PD-L1 or anti-CTLA-4 therapy, and approximately 40% of the dose-escalation patients had been treated with checkpoint inhibitors. Partial responses were achieved by three dose-escalation patients, of whom one had hepatocellular carcinoma and two had cutaneous melanoma. Of the roughly 51 patients in dose escalation, about 19 had hepatocellular carcinoma, approximately 15 had melanoma, 9 had renal cell carcinoma and 9 had head and neck cancer. Intravenous ivuxolimab was administered to patients every 2 weeks at six dose levels: 0.01, 0.1, 0.3, 1.5, 3 and 10 mg/kg. The dose-escalation cohort was roughly 83% male with a mean age of approximately 60 years, ranging from roughly 23 to 80. Peripheral TCRbeta sequencing was intended to test whether TCR sequence diversity was altered and clonal T-cell expansion was caused by ivuxolimab. The monotherapy dose-escalation portion (N ≈ 50 patients) of the phase I ivuxolimab trial is reported in the paper.

For this clone: Its antigen remains undetermined. No clone much larger than this one lies a single base away; base qualities are absent.

The trial excluded patients who had a history of autoimmune disease or who were on systemic immunosuppression. In every dose cohort, peripheral blood was drawn for TCR sequencing at baseline, cycle 4 day 1, and cycle 7 day 1. The samples were drawn from a first-in-human, open-label, multicenter phase I dose-escalation trial of ivuxolimab. Adults with locally advanced or metastatic melanoma, renal cell, hepatocellular, or head and neck squamous cell carcinoma were enrolled in the trial. Before TCR sequencing, CD4+ and CD8+ T cells were separately sorted from peripheral blood. Results and caveats for the whole study, not just this receptor: After ivuxolimab, CD8+ T cells had more expanded clones than CD4+ T cells on average. Clonal expansion of both CD4+ and CD8+ blood T cells was observed from baseline to week 6 at doses 0.1 to 3.0 mg/kg. Which antigens the clonally expanded peripheral T cells were specific for was not determined. In the 0.1-3.0 mg/kg groups, partial responders had among the lowest normalized peripheral clonal expansion, particularly in CD8+ T cells. Low levels of normalized T-cell clonal expansion were also seen in some patients who did not respond.

For sequencing of the TCRbeta CDR3 region, genomic DNA was extracted from the sorted cells. TCRbeta CDR3 regions were sequenced using the immunoSEQ Assay. TCRdb retrieved this table from immuneACCESS and kept in-frame rearrangements only. Not all clones are present; in checked studies, unresolved V genes account for under half, and no reason is known for the remainder. This sample comprises around 60,000 clones, around 88% of them detected only once. The top ten hold around 0.61% of the sample. The TCR was taken from an adult with an advanced solid tumor such as melanoma, head and neck, liver or kidney cancer. The source material was CD4+ or CD8+ T cells sorted from blood, sampled in a trial of the OX40 agonist ivuxolimab.

The bases read TGTGCCAGCAGTGAAACTCGACAGGGGATCTCCGGCGAGCAGTACTTC. This yields the protein CASSETRQGISGEQYF. The chain is assembled from TRBV6-1 and TRBJ2-5; 8 bases in between match TRBD1. The J call may be wrong; the DNA end is better matched by TRBJ2-7. The germline V gene provides CDR1 MNHNS and CDR2 SASEGT. The CDR3 spans 16 residues, from the cysteine through the phenylalanine. Of all the DNA, just the CDR3 is kept, 48 bases in frame from base 1.